The 24 T cell receptor beta chains below all came from one sample that was sequenced in a study of stem cell transplantation in POMP-related autoinflammatory disease. The repertoire was sequenced with immunoSEQ multiplex PCR; TCRdb's copy has only in-frame clones and lacks some. The data show some 26,000 clones, 80% to 85% seen once. The sequencing used CD4+ T cells from PBMCs, collected before stem cell transplantation. These receptors all come from a human donor with POMP-related autoinflammation and immune dysregulation (PRAID).

V gene TRBV5-1 combines with J gene TRBJ1-1; no reliable D call. There are 15 residues in the CDR3. V was pared by 0 bases and J by 1 base, with 10 bases between. Germline assignment: CDR1 SGHRS and CDR2 YFSETQ. The CDR3 DNA follows: TGCGCCAGCAGCTTGGATGGAGGGCCGAACACTGAAGCTTTCTTT. Residues: CASSLDGGPNTEAFF.

The V gene is TRBV4-2, the J gene TRBJ1-5; 10 nucleotides align to TRBD1. V gave up 0 bases and J gave up 9 bases; unmatched junction bases: 11. The CDR3 runs to 17 residues. CDR1 is LGHNA, CDR2 YNFKEQ, per germline. CDR3 region: CASSQDLGQGIDRPQHF. Here the CDR3 DNA reads TGTGCCAGCAGCCAAGATTTGGGACAGGGGATCGACCGGCCCCAGCATTTT.

The V gene is TRBV9, the J gene TRBJ2-5; perhaps D is TRBD1 or TRBD2 (5 bases each). The CDR3 has 10 residues. Germline-derived CDR1 and CDR2 are SGDLS and YYNGEE. Trimming took 6 bases from V and 6 from J, leaving 6 bases between them. The CDR3 here is CASKGQTQYF. The CDR3 DNA follows: TGTGCCAGCAAGGGACAGACCCAGTACTTC.

This chain joins TRBV29-1 and TRBJ2-7; D possibly corresponds to TRBD1 (6 bases). The CDR3 is made up of 13 amino acids. Trimming took off 7 bases at V and 4 bases at J, with 17 bases between the two ends. CDR1 SQVTM and CDR2 ANQGSEA come from the germline V gene. CDR3 in amino acids: CSGGGHGLYEQYF. The CDR3 nucleotides are TGCAGCGGTGGGGGACATGGGTTATACGAGCAGTACTTC.

This rearrangement joins TRBV11-1 to TRBJ2-7; TRBD1 matches at 9 bases. The CDR3 covers 14 residues. Germline loops: CDR1 SGHAT, CDR2 FQDESV (reference sequence). V lost 2 bases, J lost 6 bases, and 5 bases stayed unmatched. The CDR3 coding sequence is TGTGCCAGCAGCTTACGTCGACAGGGGGTCGAGCAGTACTTC. It encodes CASSLRRQGVEQYF.

This clone was detected only a few times. V is TRBV6-6 and J is TRBJ1-3; D gene unclear. The V end was cut by 9 bases, the J end by 0 bases, with 9 bases between. Per the germline V gene, CDR1 is MNHNY and CDR2 is SVGAGI (reference sequence). CDR3 length: 13 residues. The CDR3 loop is CASTGNSGNTIYF. CDR3 nucleotides: TGTGCCAGTACGGGTAACTCTGGAAACACCATATATTTT.

The chain carries TRBV4-1 and TRBJ2-2; 10 bases are shared with TRBD2. Trimming cost V 0 bases and J 5 bases; bases outside gene matches: 12. The CDR3 contains 19 residues. Germline CDR1 MGHRA, CDR2 YSYEKL. The CDR3 loop reads CASSQDALTSGGVTGELFF. In DNA form, the CDR3 reads TGCGCCAGCAGCCAAGACGCCCTGACCAGCGGGGGGGTGACCGGGGAGCTGTTTTTT.

The CDR3 is CASSSGRTNYGYTF. The CDR3 bases are TGTGCCAGTAGCTCAGGGAGGACTAACTATGGCTACACCTTC. V usage is TRBV19 and J usage is TRBJ1-2, with D perhaps TRBD1 (5 bases). Germline CDR1 and CDR2: LNHDA and SQIVND (reference sequence). Trimming stripped 6 bases from V and 0 bases from J, with 11 bases between. This CDR3 spans 14 amino acids. The whole variable domain, remainder taken from reference TRBV19 and TRBJ1-2, is DGGITQSPKYLFRKEGQNVTLSCEQNLNHDAMYWYRQDPGQGLRLIYYSQIVNDFQKGDIAEGYSVSREKKESFPLTVTSAQKNPTAFYLCASSSGRTNYGYTFGSGTRLTVV.

The chain is built from TRBV6-5 and TRBJ1-5, with 7 nucleotides matching TRBD1. Trimming at V came to 6 bases and at J to 9 bases, leaving 14 bases not matched to a gene. CDR1 MNHEY and CDR2 SVGAGI come from the germline V gene. CDR3 length: 15 residues. CDR3 in DNA: TGTGCCAGCAGACTCCACTACTTAGGGGGCAGGCCCCAGCATTTT. This gives the protein CASRLHYLGGRPQHF.

The chain combines TRBV15 with TRBJ2-5; no definite D call. Trimming pared 3 bases from V and 5 bases from J, leaving 13 bases between. CDR3 size: 14 residues. CDR1 is LNHNV, CDR2 YYDKDF, per germline (reference sequence). The CDR3 DNA follows: TGTGCCACCAGCAGTACGGGCCGCTCGGAGACCCAGTACTTC. It is translated as CATSSTGRSETQYF.

V usage is TRBV4-1 and J usage is TRBJ2-7, with a weak D call TRBD2 (5 bases). The germline CDR1 and CDR2 sequences are MGHRA and YSYEKL. V gave up 6 bases and J gave up 7 bases, with 19 bases separating them. The CDR3 covers 14 residues. The CDR3 coding sequence is TGCGCCAGCAGGGGCGGAGGCAAAACGGGGGAGCAGTACTTC. This gives the protein CASRGGGKTGEQYF.

The J gene is TRBJ1-1, the V gene TRBV19; D ambiguous. The CDR3 consists of 13 residues. Germline V CDR1 and CDR2: LNHDA, SQIVND (reference sequence). The V end was cut by 3 bases, the J end by 5 bases, with 10 bases between. The chain's CDR3 is CASSITKRTEAFF. The CDR3 bases are TGTGCCAGTAGTATTACGAAAAGGACTGAAGCTTTCTTT.

The chain uses TRBV29-1 and TRBJ2-3; D gene ambiguous. Between the trimmed V and J ends, which lost 4 bases and 6 bases, there was a span of 8 bases. The CDR3 contains 11 residues. Germline-derived CDR1 and CDR2 are SQVTM and ANQGSEA. In nucleotides, the CDR3 is TGCAGCGTTGGGATATCGGATACGCAGTATTTT. Its translation: CSVGISDTQYF.

The rearrangement joins TRBV7-9 to TRBJ1-6; D is undetermined. The germline CDR1 and CDR2 sequences are SEHNR and FQNEAQ (reference sequence). The CDR3 is 15 amino acids. V was shortened by 7 bases and J by 0 bases, with 10 bases between the two germline ends. CDR3 sequence reads: CASTDGSSYNSPLHF. In nucleotides, the CDR3 is TGTGCCAGCACAGACGGTAGCTCCTATAATTCACCCCTCCACTTT.

The chain has TRBV7-6 and TRBJ2-7; perhaps TRBD1 as D (5 bases). Germline values: CDR1 SGHVS, CDR2 FNYEAQ. The V and J ends lost 4 bases and 0 bases respectively, with 10 bases between them. CDR3 length: 14 amino acids. The CDR3 spells CASSSDTSSYEQYF. The CDR3 DNA reads as TGTGCCAGCAGCTCGGACACGAGCTCCTACGAGCAGTACTTC.

The rearrangement uses TRBV2 and TRBJ1-4, with D unresolved. V lost 2 bases to trimming and J lost 4 bases, with 11 bases between them. Looked up from germline, CDR1 is SNHLY and CDR2 is FYNNEI. The CDR3 length is 15 residues. In nucleotides, the CDR3 is TGTGCCAGCAGTGAATCGGCAGGACGTAATGAAAAACTGTTTTTT. Its translation is CASSESAGRNEKLFF.

V and J are TRBV5-1 and TRBJ2-1; no reliable D call. In germline, CDR1 is SGHRS, CDR2 YFSETQ. Trimming removed 4 bases from V and 1 base from J, with 12 bases in between. CDR3 length equals 15 residues. This CDR3 is CASSLEDRSYNEQFF. The CDR3, as DNA: TGCGCCAGCAGCCTAGAGGATCGTTCCTACAATGAGCAGTTCTTC.

The chain has TRBV13 and TRBJ1-1, with 8 positions matching TRBD1. The V and J ends lost 2 bases and 5 bases, in that order; junction bases with no gene match: 4. CDR3 length: 14 amino acids. CDR1 is PRHDT and CDR2 is FYEKMQ in the germline V gene (reference sequence). The CDR3 region is CASSLQGAGTEAFF. The CDR3 DNA reads as TGTGCCAGCAGCTTACAGGGGGCGGGGACTGAAGCTTTCTTT.

The J gene is TRBJ2-7, the V gene TRBV7-6, with D perhaps TRBD1 (6 bases). CDR3 length equals 14 residues. Germline CDR1 reads SGHVS; CDR2 reads FNYEAQ. Trimming took 5 bases from V and 0 from J, leaving 11 bases between them. The CDR3: CASSGGQISYEQYF. The CDR3 coding sequence is TGTGCCAGCAGCGGGGGACAAATCTCCTACGAGCAGTACTTC.

The chain carries TRBV15 and TRBJ1-2; perhaps TRBD1 as D (5 bases). The CDR3 runs to 15 residues. Looked up from germline, CDR1 is LNHNV and CDR2 is YYDKDF (reference sequence). The V end was cut by 0 bases, the J end by 6 bases, with 14 bases between. The CDR3, as DNA: TGTGCCACCAGCAGAGATGCGCACAGACAGCATGGCTACACCTTC. Amino acid sequence: CATSRDAHRQHGYTF. Full variable domain (remainder filled in from reference TRBV15 and TRBJ1-2): DAMVIQNPRYQVTQFGKPVTLSCSQTLNHNVMYWYQQKSSQAPKLLFHYYDKDFNNEADTPDNFQSRRPNTSFCFLDIRSPGLGDTAMYLCATSRDAHRQHGYTFGSGTRLTVV.

CDR3 nucleotides: TGTGCCAGCAGCTCCGGGACAGTCATGAACACTGAAGCTTTCTTT. Translation: CASSSGTVMNTEAFF. The V gene is TRBV5-4, the J gene TRBJ1-1, with TRBD1 identical over 7 bases. J was trimmed by 0 bases and V by 3 bases; bases with no gene match: 5. CDR1 is SGHNT, CDR2 YYREEE, per germline (reference sequence). This CDR3 is built from 15 residues.

The CDR3 bases are TGCGCCAGCAGAACCACTAGCGGGGGGACAAACACCGGGGAGCTGTTTTTT. Translation gives CASRTTSGGTNTGELFF. This rearrangement joins TRBV5-1 to TRBJ2-2, with TRBD2 matching over 12 bases. CDR3 size: 17 residues. Germline CDR1 is SGHRS and CDR2 is YFSETQ. J lost 2 bases, V lost 5 bases, and 7 bases had no gene match.

The J gene is TRBJ2-7, the V gene TRBV5-1, with 9 bases aligning to TRBD2. Germline loops: CDR1 SGHRS, CDR2 YFSETQ. V was pared by 3 bases and J by 5 bases, with 15 bases of the junction left unmatched. This CDR3 comprises 17 residues. The CDR3 is CASSSPGTSRAGDEQYF. In DNA, the CDR3 is TGCGCCAGCAGCTCACCTGGGACTAGCCGGGCTGGGGACGAGCAGTACTTC.

The rearrangement links TRBV19 to TRBJ1-2; the D is unclear. Germline V lookup: CDR1 LNHDA, CDR2 SQIVND (reference sequence). V was shortened by 1 base and J by 4 bases, with 7 bases between the two germline ends. CDR3 length: 13 residues. Here the CDR3 DNA reads TGTGCCAGTAGTATAGGTAGTCGCTATGGCTACACCTTC. Translated: CASSIGSRYGYTF.